This TCR beta chain was recorded in a study of blood T cell repertoires in COVID-19. The overall study: There were acute and convalescent COVID-19 samples, and they came from the United States, Italy and Spain.

Produced via immunoSEQ multiplex PCR; TCRdb's table is partial and in-frame only. The data contain about 16,000 clones, approximately 88% of them singletons. V lost 3 bases, J lost 6 bases, and 6 bases stayed unmatched. This CDR3 comprises 14 residues. Germline assignment: CDR1 MNHNS and CDR2 SASEGT. Sequenced input: peripheral blood. This receptor was identified in a man aged 55 to 70 with acute or convalescent COVID-19. The chain joins TRBV6-1 to TRBJ2-7; 9 bases are a match to TRBD2. The CDR3 reads CASSDSGRPLEQYF. As DNA, the CDR3 is TGTGCCAGCAGTGATAGCGGGAGACCCCTCGAGCAGTACTTC.